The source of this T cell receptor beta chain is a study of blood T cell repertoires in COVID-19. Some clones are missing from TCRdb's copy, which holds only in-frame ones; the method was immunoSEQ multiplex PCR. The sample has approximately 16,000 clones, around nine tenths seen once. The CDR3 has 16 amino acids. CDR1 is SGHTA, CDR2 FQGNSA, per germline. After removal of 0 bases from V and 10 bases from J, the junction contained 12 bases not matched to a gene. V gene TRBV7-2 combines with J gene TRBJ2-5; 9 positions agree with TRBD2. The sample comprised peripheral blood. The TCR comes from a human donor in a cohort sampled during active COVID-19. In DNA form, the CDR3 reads TGTGCCAGCAGCTTAGCGGGGCTAGCGGGGACGGAGGTCCAGTACTTC. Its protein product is CASSLAGLAGTEVQYF.